Shown below are 23 T cell receptor beta chains from a single sample sequenced in a study of blood T cell repertoires in COVID-19. Clones were sequenced by immunoSEQ multiplex PCR, and TCRdb holds only the in-frame ones, with some missing. The table lists about 60,000 clones, roughly 80% of them singletons. The sample was peripheral blood. The origin of the receptors is a human donor in a cohort sampled during active COVID-19.

The chain has TRBV7-3 and TRBJ2-7; 10 positions agree with TRBD1. J was trimmed by 1 base and V by 0 bases; bases with no gene match: 0. This CDR3 has 15 amino acids. CDR1 and CDR2 from the germline V gene are SGHTA and FQGTGA. The CDR3 reads CASSLTGQGSYEQYF. CDR3 coding DNA: TGTGCCAGCAGCTTAACGGGACAGGGGTCCTACGAGCAGTACTTC.

This chain links TRBV9 with TRBJ2-2; D is unclear. The CDR3 loop spans 15 amino acids. Germline CDR1 reads SGDLS; CDR2 reads YYNGEE. Trimming left V 0 bases short and J 8 bases short, with 14 bases between. CDR3 DNA sequence: TGTGCCAGCAGCGTAGCTACGGGTAGAGGTGGGGAGCTGTTTTTT. Translation gives CASSVATGRGGELFF.

In this sample, this clone turned up once. The chain recombines TRBV11-1 with TRBJ2-5; no definite D call. The CDR3 covers 15 residues. Germline CDR1 is SGHAT and CDR2 is FQDESV (reference sequence). Trimming pared 5 bases from V and 4 bases from J, leaving 17 bases between. The CDR3 region has the DNA TGTGCCAGCAGCCCCCGCGTTCGTCCCTCAGAGACCCAGTACTTC. This encodes CASSPRVRPSETQYF.

This clone has just one count. The J gene is TRBJ2-1, the V gene TRBV7-9, with 8 nucleotides matching TRBD2. Germline CDR1 and CDR2: SEHNR and FQNEAQ (reference sequence). The CDR3 spans 15 residues. The junction had 11 bases not matched to a gene; V was cut back by 5 bases and J by 8 bases. DNA for the CDR3: TGTGCCAGCAGCCAAACTAGCGGCTGGATCCATGAGCAGTTCTTC. Its translation: CASSQTSGWIHEQFF.

The V gene is TRBV6-6, the J gene TRBJ1-2; TRBD1 agrees at 10 bases. The CDR3 totals 16 residues. J gave up 6 bases and V 6 bases, and 13 bases lay outside the gene matches. In germline, CDR1 is MNHNY, CDR2 SVGAGI (reference sequence). CDR3 protein: CASRRLAGTGEDGYTF. CDR3 nucleotide sequence: TGTGCCAGCAGGCGCCTGGCCGGGACAGGGGAGGATGGCTACACCTTC.

The V call is TRBV6-4, the J call TRBJ2-3; possible D gene TRBD1, 6 bases. Germline V gene lookup returns CDR1 MRHNA and CDR2 SNTAGT. V lost 8 bases to trimming and J lost 0 bases, with 30 bases between them. This CDR3 is 20 amino acids long. In DNA, the CDR3 is TGTGCCAGCCCCCATTTCAGACCAGGGGTGAACCGAGATAGCACAGATACGCAGTATTTT. This sequence encodes CASPHFRPGVNRDSTDTQYF.

This sequence joins TRBV6-2 or TRBV6-3 and TRBJ2-4; 9 nucleotides agree with TRBD1. The CDR3 is 17 amino acids. The V gene's germline CDR1 is MNHEY and CDR2 SVGEGT. With V trimmed by 5 bases and J by 0 bases, 8 bases remained unmatched. In DNA, the CDR3 is TGTGCCAGCAGTCCCGGGACAGGGAGGGAAGCCAAAAACATTCAGTACTTC. Residues: CASSPGTGREAKNIQYF.

This clone was counted once. The V gene is TRBV4-1, the J gene TRBJ1-1, with D uncertain. V was pared by 1 base and J by 1 base, with 4 bases between. This CDR3 has 13 amino acids. Germline V gene sequence: CDR1 MGHRA, CDR2 YSYEKL. The CDR3 DNA is TGCGCCAGCAGCCAAGGCAGGAACACTGAAGCTTTCTTT. Protein product: CASSQGRNTEAFF.

The chain couples TRBV5-4 to TRBJ1-2; D ambiguous. Per germline, CDR1 SGHNT and CDR2 YYREEE (reference sequence). Trimming took off 0 bases at V and 0 bases at J, with 12 bases between the two ends. This CDR3 is built from 16 residues. Here the CDR3 reads CASSLARAGSNYGYTF. The CDR3 nucleotides are TGTGCCAGCAGCTTGGCCCGTGCCGGGTCTAACTATGGCTACACCTTC.

The rearrangement joins TRBV20-1 to TRBJ1-2; the D gene is possibly TRBD1 (5 bases). The CDR3 has 11 amino acids. V lost 6 bases, J lost 6 bases, and 11 bases lay in between. CDR1 is DFQATT, CDR2 SNEGSKA, per germline (reference sequence). The chain's CDR3 is CSARRQHGYTF. CDR3 DNA: TGCAGTGCCAGGCGACAGCATGGCTACACCTTC.

V and J are TRBV5-1 and TRBJ2-3; 14 nucleotides agree with TRBD2. This CDR3 region has 16 residues. Germline CDR1 reads SGHRS; CDR2 reads YFSETQ. Trimming removed 4 bases from V and 2 bases from J; junction bases left unmatched: 3. The CDR3 nucleotides are TGCGCCAGCAGCCGGACTAGCGGGGGGATCACAGATACGCAGTATTTT. Translated: CASSRTSGGITDTQYF.

The V and J genes are TRBV3-1 (or the pseudogene TRBV3-2) and TRBJ2-7; D is possibly TRBD1 (6 bases). The CDR3 is 15 residues long. The germline V gene has CDR1 LGHDT and CDR2 YNNKEL (reference sequence). The V end lost 4 bases, the J end lost 2 bases, and 15 bases lay between the germline ends. CDR3 amino acids: CASSRLDRPTYEQYF. Written as DNA, the CDR3 is TGTGCCAGCAGCCGGTTGGACAGACCTACCTACGAGCAGTACTTC.

V is TRBV7-2 and J is TRBJ2-5, with D perhaps TRBD2 (6 bases). The V end lost 1 base, the J end lost 2 bases, and 14 bases lay between the germline ends. The CDR3 has 16 amino acids. Germline V gene sequence: CDR1 SGHTA, CDR2 FQGNSA. For the CDR3, the DNA is TGTGCCAGCAGCTTAGGTCCGGGAGTAGGGCAAGAGACCCAGTACTTC. Protein sequence: CASSLGPGVGQETQYF. Supplemented by reference TRBV7-2 and TRBJ2-5, the full variable domain reads GAGVSQSPSNKVTEKGKDVELRCDPISGHTALYWYRQSLGQGLEFLIYFQGNSAPDKSGLPSDRFSAERTGGSVSTLTIQRTQQEDSAVYLCASSLGPGVGQETQYFGPGTRLLVL.

This sequence joins TRBV27 and TRBJ2-5, with D perhaps TRBD1 (6 bases). Germline V gene sequence: CDR1 MNHEY, CDR2 SMNVEV (reference sequence). Between the trimmed V and J ends, which lost 6 bases and 2 bases, there was a span of 10 bases. The CDR3 spans 13 residues. CDR3 bases: TGTGCCAGCAGGGGACACCTACAAGAGACCCAGTACTTC. Residues: CASRGHLQETQYF.

V gene TRBV28 combines with J gene TRBJ2-7; D perhaps matches TRBD1 (6 bases). Per the germline V gene, CDR1 is MDHEN and CDR2 is SYDVKM. Trimming took off 7 bases at V and 1 base at J, with 17 bases between the two ends. CDR3 length equals 15 residues. Written as DNA, the CDR3 is TGTGCCAGCACCAAGCCAGGGGTCGGGTCCTACGAGCAGTACTTC. Amino acid sequence: CASTKPGVGSYEQYF.

The chain joins TRBV9 to TRBJ1-2, with 9 bases aligning to TRBD1. This CDR3 contains 15 residues. The ends lost 3 bases at V and 6 bases at J; junction bases unmatched: 9. CDR1 SGDLS and CDR2 YYNGEE come from the germline V gene. In DNA form, the CDR3 reads TGTGCCAGCAGCGGAGGGACAGGGTATATTCATGGCTACACCTTC. Its translation: CASSGGTGYIHGYTF.

The V and J genes are TRBV7-9 and TRBJ1-1; 10 nucleotides match TRBD1. Unmatched junction bases numbered 3, after V lost 11 bases and J lost 0 bases. The length of the CDR3 is 13 residues. CDR1 SEHNR and CDR2 FQNEAQ come from the germline V gene (reference sequence). CDR3 in amino acids: CAGDRGLNTEAFF. CDR3 bases: TGTGCCGGGGACAGGGGCCTGAACACTGAAGCTTTCTTT.

The gene calls are TRBV30 and TRBJ1-2; a weak D match, TRBD1 (6 bases). The germline V and J ends were trimmed by 1 base and 12 bases, with 15 bases remaining between them. From germline, CDR1 is GTSNPN and CDR2 SVGIG (reference sequence). This CDR3 has 12 amino acids. The CDR3 nucleotides read TGTGCCTGGAGTGCCCAAACAGGGAGTCACACCTTC. Amino acids: CAWSAQTGSHTF.

The gene calls are TRBV6-5 and TRBJ2-2; possible D gene TRBD1, 6 bases. The CDR3 extends over 15 amino acids. Per germline, CDR1 MNHEY and CDR2 SVGAGI. V was pared by 7 bases and J by 0 bases, with 12 bases between. CDR3 sequence (DNA): TGTGCCAGCAAAGGACAGTCCCCGAACACCGGGGAGCTGTTTTTT. Translation: CASKGQSPNTGELFF.

V usage is TRBV6-2 or TRBV6-3 and J usage is TRBJ1-5, with D unresolved. Germline CDR1 reads MNHEY; CDR2 reads SVGEGT. The V end lost 4 bases, the J end lost 2 bases, and 15 bases lay between the germline ends. This CDR3 contains 16 residues. CDR3 nucleotides: TGTGCCAGCAGTTTCAACGACCCGGCGGGCAATCAGCCCCAGCATTTT. Protein: CASSFNDPAGNQPQHF.

This chain joins TRBV6-2 or TRBV6-3 and TRBJ1-3, with TRBD1 matching 12 bases. The CDR3 spans 19 residues. The V gene end was trimmed by 2 bases and the J gene end by 4 bases; junction bases not matched to a gene: 12. CDR1 and CDR2 (germline): MNHEY, SVGEGT. CDR3 protein: CASSYRRDRGPLAGNTIYF. The CDR3 bases are TGTGCCAGCAGTTACCGCCGGGACAGGGGGCCTTTAGCCGGAAACACCATATATTTT.

The rearrangement uses TRBV6-2 or TRBV6-3 and TRBJ1-2; D gene uncertain. V lost 2 bases, J lost 0 bases, and 10 bases lay in between. CDR1 is MNHEY and CDR2 is SVGEGT in the germline V gene. The CDR3 covers 15 residues. CDR3 sequence: CASSYVWATNYGYTF. For the CDR3, the DNA is TGTGCCAGCAGTTACGTATGGGCAACTAACTATGGCTACACCTTC.

The chain combines TRBV3-1 (or the pseudogene TRBV3-2) with TRBJ1-6; TRBD1 matches at 10 bases. After removal of 1 base from V and 8 bases from J, the junction contained 8 bases not matched to a gene. This CDR3 has 17 residues. CDR1 and CDR2 from the germline V gene are LGHDT and YNNKEL (reference sequence). CDR3 loop: CASSQGVPGQGYSPLHF. The CDR3 DNA sequence: TGTGCCAGCAGCCAAGGGGTTCCGGGACAGGGGTATTCACCCCTCCACTTT.